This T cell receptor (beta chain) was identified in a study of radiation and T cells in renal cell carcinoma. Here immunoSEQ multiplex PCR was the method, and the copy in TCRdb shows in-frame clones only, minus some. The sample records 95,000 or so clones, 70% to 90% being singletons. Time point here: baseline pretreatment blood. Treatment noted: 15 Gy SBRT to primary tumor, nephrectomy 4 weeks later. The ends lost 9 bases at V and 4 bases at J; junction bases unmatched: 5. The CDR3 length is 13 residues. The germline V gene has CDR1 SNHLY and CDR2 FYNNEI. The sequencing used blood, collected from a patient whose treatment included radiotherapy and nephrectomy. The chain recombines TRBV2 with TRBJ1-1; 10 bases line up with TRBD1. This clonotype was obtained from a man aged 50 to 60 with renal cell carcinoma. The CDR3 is CASSGQGPTEAFF. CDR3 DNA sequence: TGTGCCAGTTCGGGACAGGGGCCCACTGAAGCTTTCTTT.